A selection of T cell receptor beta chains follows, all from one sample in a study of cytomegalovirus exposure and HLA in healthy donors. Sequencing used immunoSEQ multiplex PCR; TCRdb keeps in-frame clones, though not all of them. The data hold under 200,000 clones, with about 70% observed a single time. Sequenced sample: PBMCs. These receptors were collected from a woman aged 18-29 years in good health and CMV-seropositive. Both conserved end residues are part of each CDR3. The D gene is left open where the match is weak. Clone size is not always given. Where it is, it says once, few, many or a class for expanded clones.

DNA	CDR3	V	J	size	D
TGTGCCAGCAGCCAAGATCTGTACGCGGCCGGGAACACAGATACGCAGTATTTT	CASSQDLYAAGNTDTQYF	TRBV4-2	TRBJ2-3	NA	NA
TGTGCCAGCAGCTCGCAGGGGGATCAGCCCCAGCATTTT	CASSSQGDQPQHF	TRBV7-2	TRBJ1-5	NA	TRBD1
TGTGCCAGCAGCTTAGGACAGGACAATTCACCCCTCCACTTT	CASSLGQDNSPLHF	TRBV13	TRBJ1-6	NA	NA
TGTGCCAGCAGGGGACAACCGAACACTGAAGCTTTCTTT	CASRGQPNTEAFF	TRBV2	TRBJ1-1	few	NA
TGTGCCAGCAGTCCCAACCGGGGGGACAACACTGAAGCTTTCTTT	CASSPNRGDNTEAFF	TRBV6-5	TRBJ1-1	NA	NA
TGTGCCAGCAGTGATCGCGGCGGGGAGCTGTTTTTT	CASSDRGGELFF	TRBV6-1	TRBJ2-2	NA	NA
TGCGCCAGCAATAACCGGGACACCCATCAGCCCCAGCATTTT	CASNNRDTHQPQHF	TRBV10-2	TRBJ1-5	NA	NA
TGTGCCAGCAGCTACAACACCGGGACAGCCTATGGCTACACCTTC	CASSYNTGTAYGYTF	TRBV7-9	TRBJ1-2	few	TRBD1
TGTGCCAGCAGTGTTCGGGTGTGGGGGCGGTCCACAGATACGCAGTATTTT	CASSVRVWGRSTDTQYF	TRBV6-1	TRBJ2-3	NA	NA
TGTGCCATCAGTGAGACCAGGGGTGCCAATCAGCCCCAGCATTTT	CAISETRGANQPQHF	TRBV10-3	TRBJ1-5	NA	NA
TGTGCCACCAGCGAAGGACAGGGGGTCCCCGGGGAGCTGTTTTTT	CATSEGQGVPGELFF	TRBV15	TRBJ2-2	NA	TRBD1
TGTGCCTGGAAGGAGCTTTCTCAGACCTACAATGAGCAGTTCTTC	CAWKELSQTYNEQFF	TRBV30	TRBJ2-1	NA	NA
TGTGCCAGCAGTTTAGCGGAGGGGAGAGAGACCCAGTACTTC	CASSLAEGRETQYF	TRBV27	TRBJ2-5	NA	NA
TGTGCCAGCAGCGCACGGACATGGACCGGAACATATCCCTTC	CASSARTWTGTYPF	TRBV7-9	TRBJ1-2	once	NA
TGCGCCAGCAGCTCAACAGGGACAAGCCAAGAGACCCAGTACTTC	CASSSTGTSQETQYF	TRBV5-1	TRBJ2-5	few	NA
TGTGCCTGGAGTCAGGACGGGGTCACTGGCTACACCTTC	CAWSQDGVTGYTF	TRBV30	TRBJ1-2	NA	NA
TGTGCCAGCAGCTTAGACAGCCTACCTAACTATGGCTACACCTTC	CASSLDSLPNYGYTF	TRBV7-9	TRBJ1-2	NA	NA
TGTGCCAGCAGCTGGGGGGGAGGTACCGGGGAGCTGTTTTTT	CASSWGGGTGELFF	TRBV9	TRBJ2-2	NA	TRBD2
TGCGCCAGCAGCCACCCGGGACTAGCGGGAGCCGAGCAGTACTTC	CASSHPGLAGAEQYF	TRBV4-1	TRBJ2-7	NA	TRBD2
TGTGCCAGCAGCACGACTTGGGGGGAGACCTACGAGCAGTACTTC	CASSTTWGETYEQYF	TRBV28	TRBJ2-7	NA	NA
TGTGCCAGCAGTTTATTGACTAGCGAATACTCCTACGAGCAGTACTTC	CASSLLTSEYSYEQYF	TRBV28	TRBJ2-7	NA	TRBD2
TGTGCCAGCAGCTTAGGGGGCTCGGACTCCTACGAGCAGTACTTC	CASSLGGSDSYEQYF	TRBV7-9	TRBJ2-7	NA	NA
TGCGCCAGCAGCCGACCGGGACAAAACTACGAGCAGTACTTC	CASSRPGQNYEQYF	TRBV4-1	TRBJ2-7	NA	NA
TGTGCCAGCAGCTTGTCGACCGAGGGAGGGGCCGCTGAGCAGTTCTTC	CASSLSTEGGAAEQFF	TRBV5-6	TRBJ2-1	NA	TRBD2
TGTGCCAGCAGCTTAATCCAGGGCGAAGCTTTCTTT	CASSLIQGEAFF	TRBV7-9	TRBJ1-1	once	NA
TGTGCCACCAGCAGAGGTCACAGTTCGCGCTTGAACACCGGGGAGCTGTTTTTT	CATSRGHSSRLNTGELFF	TRBV15	TRBJ2-2	few	NA
TGCGCCAGCAGCTTGGACCCACTGACAGGGAATACGCAGTATTTT	CASSLDPLTGNTQYF	TRBV5-1	TRBJ2-3	NA	TRBD1
TGTGCCAGTAGTACCCTTTCCTACGAGCAGTACTTC	CASSTLSYEQYF	TRBV19	TRBJ2-7	NA	NA
TGTGCCAGCAGCTTAGGAAGGGGACAGTACACCGGGGAGCTGTTTTTT	CASSLGRGQYTGELFF	TRBV7-6	TRBJ2-2	NA	TRBD1
TGTGCCAGCAGCTTCTTAGGACAGGGGGTCTCTGGCTACACCTTC	CASSFLGQGVSGYTF	TRBV7-8	TRBJ1-2	few	TRBD1
TGTGCCAGCAGCCACCTAGGTGGGAGGGCCGAGGATACGCAGTATTTT	CASSHLGGRAEDTQYF	TRBV7-8	TRBJ2-3	NA	TRBD2
TGTGCCAGCAGTGTGTCAGGGGTTAGAGCCAAAAACATTCAGTACTTC	CASSVSGVRAKNIQYF	TRBV2	TRBJ2-4	few	NA
TGTGCCAGCAGAGAAAACTACGAGCAGTACTTC	CASRENYEQYF	TRBV6-5	TRBJ2-7	once	NA
TGTGCCAGCGAGAGGACAGCCTACAATGAGCAGTTCTTC	CASERTAYNEQFF	TRBV7-9	TRBJ2-1	NA	NA
TGTGCCAGCAGAGTGGACAGGGGCGCAGATACGCAGTATTTT	CASRVDRGADTQYF	TRBV7-8	TRBJ2-3	few	TRBD1
TGTGCCACCAGGGCCCAACCGGGACTGACCTACGAGCAGTACTTC	CATRAQPGLTYEQYF	TRBV27	TRBJ2-7	NA	NA
TGTGCCAGCAGCTCGGAGCCGGACATCTCCTACGAGCAGTACTTC	CASSSEPDISYEQYF	TRBV5-6	TRBJ2-7	NA	NA
TGTGCCAGCAGTTCCGGGACAGGGCCATCCTACGAGCAGTACTTC	CASSSGTGPSYEQYF	TRBV7-6	TRBJ2-7	NA	TRBD1
TGCGCCAGCAGCTTGGACAGGGCGAATGAGCAGTTCTTC	CASSLDRANEQFF	TRBV5-1	TRBJ2-1	few	NA
TGTGCCAGCTCACCACCAGGGGGCAAGAATGAAAAACTGTTTTTT	CASSPPGGKNEKLFF	TRBV18	TRBJ1-4	NA	TRBD1
TGCGCCAGCAGCTTTACTAGCGGGAGTTCAGAGACCCAGTACTTC	CASSFTSGSSETQYF	TRBV5-1	TRBJ2-5	NA	TRBD2